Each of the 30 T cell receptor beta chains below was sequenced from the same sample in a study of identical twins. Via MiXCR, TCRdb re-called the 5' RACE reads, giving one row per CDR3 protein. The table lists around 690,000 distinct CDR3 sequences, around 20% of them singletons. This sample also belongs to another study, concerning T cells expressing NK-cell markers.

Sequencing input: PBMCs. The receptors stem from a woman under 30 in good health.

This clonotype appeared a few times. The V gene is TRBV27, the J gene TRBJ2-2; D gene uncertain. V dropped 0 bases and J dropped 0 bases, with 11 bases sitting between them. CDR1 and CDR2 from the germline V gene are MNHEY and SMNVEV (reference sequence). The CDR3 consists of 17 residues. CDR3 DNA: TGTGCCAGCAGTTTATCGATAACCCACTCGAACACCGGGGAGCTGTTTTTT. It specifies CASSLSITHSNTGELFF.

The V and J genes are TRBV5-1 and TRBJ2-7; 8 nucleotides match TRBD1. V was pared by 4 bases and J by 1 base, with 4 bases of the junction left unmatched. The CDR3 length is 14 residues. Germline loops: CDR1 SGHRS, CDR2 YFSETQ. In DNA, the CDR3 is TGCGCCAGCAGCCGAAGACAGGGGTCCTACGAGCAGTACTTC. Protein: CASSRRQGSYEQYF.

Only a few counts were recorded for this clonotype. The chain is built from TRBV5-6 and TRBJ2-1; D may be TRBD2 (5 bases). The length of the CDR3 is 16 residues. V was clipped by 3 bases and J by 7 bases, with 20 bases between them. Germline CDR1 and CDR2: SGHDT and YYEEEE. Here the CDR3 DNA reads TGTGCCAGCAGCTCCATTCGTCTAGCAGCCGGGAATGAGCAGTTCTTC. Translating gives CASSSIRLAAGNEQFF.

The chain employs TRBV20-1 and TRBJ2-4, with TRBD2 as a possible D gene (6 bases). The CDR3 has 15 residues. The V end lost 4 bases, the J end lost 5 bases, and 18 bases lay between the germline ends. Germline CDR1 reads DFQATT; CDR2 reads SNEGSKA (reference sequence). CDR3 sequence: CSATQDYWGENIQYF. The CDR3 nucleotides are TGCAGTGCTACCCAAGACTACTGGGGGGAAAACATTCAGTACTTC.

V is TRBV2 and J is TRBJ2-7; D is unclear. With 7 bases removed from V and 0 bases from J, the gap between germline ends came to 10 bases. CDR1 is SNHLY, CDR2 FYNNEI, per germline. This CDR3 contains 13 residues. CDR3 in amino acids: CASMTDYSYEQYF. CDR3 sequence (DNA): TGTGCCAGCATGACGGATTACTCCTACGAGCAGTACTTC.

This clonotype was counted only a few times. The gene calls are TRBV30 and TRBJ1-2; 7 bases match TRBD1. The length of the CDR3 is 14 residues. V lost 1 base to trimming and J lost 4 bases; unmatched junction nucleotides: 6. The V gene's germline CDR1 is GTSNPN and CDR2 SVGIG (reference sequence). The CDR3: CAWSGDSLSYGYTF. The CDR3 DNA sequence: TGTGCCTGGAGTGGGGACAGCCTTAGCTATGGCTACACCTTC.

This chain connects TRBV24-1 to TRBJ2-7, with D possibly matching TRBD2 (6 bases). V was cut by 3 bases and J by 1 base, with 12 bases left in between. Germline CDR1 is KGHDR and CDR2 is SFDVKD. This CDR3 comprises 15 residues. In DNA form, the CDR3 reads TGTGCCACCAGTGATGGCCTAGCGCCTTCCTACGAGCAGTACTTC. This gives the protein CATSDGLAPSYEQYF.

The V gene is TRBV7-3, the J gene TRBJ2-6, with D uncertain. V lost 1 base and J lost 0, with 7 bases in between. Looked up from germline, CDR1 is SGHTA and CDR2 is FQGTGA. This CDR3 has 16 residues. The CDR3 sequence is CASSLSLHSGANVLTF. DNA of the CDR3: TGTGCCAGCAGCTTAAGTCTCCACTCTGGGGCCAACGTCCTGACTTTC.

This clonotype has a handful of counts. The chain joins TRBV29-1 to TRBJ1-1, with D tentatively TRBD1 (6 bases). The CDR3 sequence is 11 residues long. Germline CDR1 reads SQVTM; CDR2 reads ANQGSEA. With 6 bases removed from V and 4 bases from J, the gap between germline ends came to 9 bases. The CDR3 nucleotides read TGCAGCGTACAGGGTGGCACTGAAGCTTTCTTT. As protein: CSVQGGTEAFF.

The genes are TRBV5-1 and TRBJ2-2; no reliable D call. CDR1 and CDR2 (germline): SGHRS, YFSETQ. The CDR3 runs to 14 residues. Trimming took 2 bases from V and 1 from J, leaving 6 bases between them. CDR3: CASSFVLNTGELFF. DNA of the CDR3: TGCGCCAGCAGCTTTGTCTTGAACACCGGGGAGCTGTTTTTT.

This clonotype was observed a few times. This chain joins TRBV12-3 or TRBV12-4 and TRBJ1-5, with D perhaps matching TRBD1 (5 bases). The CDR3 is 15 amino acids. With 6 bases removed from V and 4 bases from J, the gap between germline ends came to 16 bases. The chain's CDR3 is CASSYGGGTNQPQHF. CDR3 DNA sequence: TGTGCCAGCAGCTACGGGGGGGGGACTAATCAGCCCCAGCATTTT.

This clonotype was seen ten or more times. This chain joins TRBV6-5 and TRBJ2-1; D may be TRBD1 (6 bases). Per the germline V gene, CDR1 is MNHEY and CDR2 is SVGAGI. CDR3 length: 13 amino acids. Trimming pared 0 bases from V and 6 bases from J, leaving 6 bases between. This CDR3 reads CASSYSGANEQFF. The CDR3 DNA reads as TGTGCCAGCAGTTACTCGGGGGCCAATGAGCAGTTCTTC.

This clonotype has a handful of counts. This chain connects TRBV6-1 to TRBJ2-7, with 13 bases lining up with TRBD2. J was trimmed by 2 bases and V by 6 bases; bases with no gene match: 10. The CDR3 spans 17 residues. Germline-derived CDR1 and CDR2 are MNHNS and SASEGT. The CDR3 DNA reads TGTGCCAGCAGCACACTAGCGGGAGGGACACACGCCTACGAGCAGTACTTC. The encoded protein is CASSTLAGGTHAYEQYF.

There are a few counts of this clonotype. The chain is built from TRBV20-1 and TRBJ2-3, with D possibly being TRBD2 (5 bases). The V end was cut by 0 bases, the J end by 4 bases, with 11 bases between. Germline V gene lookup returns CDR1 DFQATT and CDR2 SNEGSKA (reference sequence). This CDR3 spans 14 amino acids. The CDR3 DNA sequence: TGCAGTGCTAGAGATCAGGCTAGCTCAGATACGCAGTATTTT. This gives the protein CSARDQASSDTQYF.

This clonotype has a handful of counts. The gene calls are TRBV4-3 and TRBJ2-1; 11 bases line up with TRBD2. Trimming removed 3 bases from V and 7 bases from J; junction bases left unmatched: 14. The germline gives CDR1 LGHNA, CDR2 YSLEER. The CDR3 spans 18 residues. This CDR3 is CASSQGPGLAELSNEQFF. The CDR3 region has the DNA TGCGCCAGCAGCCAGGGTCCGGGACTAGCGGAACTCTCAAATGAGCAGTTCTTC.

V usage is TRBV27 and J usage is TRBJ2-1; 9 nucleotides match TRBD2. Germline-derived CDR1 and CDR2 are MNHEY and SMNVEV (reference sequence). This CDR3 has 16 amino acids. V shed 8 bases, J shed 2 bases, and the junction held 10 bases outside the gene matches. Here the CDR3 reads CASGRLAVSPYNEQFF. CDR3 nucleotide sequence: TGTGCCAGCGGCAGACTAGCGGTAAGCCCCTACAATGAGCAGTTCTTC.

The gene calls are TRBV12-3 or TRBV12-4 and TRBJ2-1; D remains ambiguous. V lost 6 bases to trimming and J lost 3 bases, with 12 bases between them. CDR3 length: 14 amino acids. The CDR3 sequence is CASSPGTYYNEQFF. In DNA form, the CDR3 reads TGTGCCAGCAGCCCCGGCACCTACTACAATGAGCAGTTCTTC.

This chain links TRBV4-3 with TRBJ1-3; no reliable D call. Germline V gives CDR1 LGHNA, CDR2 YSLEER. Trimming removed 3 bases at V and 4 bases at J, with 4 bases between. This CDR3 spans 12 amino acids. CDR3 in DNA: TGCGCCAGCAGCCAGCAGGGAAACACCATATATTTT. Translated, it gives CASSQQGNTIYF.

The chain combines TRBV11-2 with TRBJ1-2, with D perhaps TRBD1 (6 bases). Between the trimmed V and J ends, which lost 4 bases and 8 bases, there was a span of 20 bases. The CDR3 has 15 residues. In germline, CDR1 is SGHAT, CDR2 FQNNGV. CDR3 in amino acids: CASSSLWRGNWGYTF. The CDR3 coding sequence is TGTGCCAGCAGCTCCCTGTGGAGGGGGAATTGGGGCTACACCTTC.

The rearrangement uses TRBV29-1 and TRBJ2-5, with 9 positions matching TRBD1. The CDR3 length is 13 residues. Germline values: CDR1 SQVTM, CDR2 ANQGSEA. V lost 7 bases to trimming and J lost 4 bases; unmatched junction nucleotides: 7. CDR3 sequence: CSDRQGGGETQYF. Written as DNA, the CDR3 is TGCAGCGACCGACAGGGGGGGGGAGAGACCCAGTACTTC.

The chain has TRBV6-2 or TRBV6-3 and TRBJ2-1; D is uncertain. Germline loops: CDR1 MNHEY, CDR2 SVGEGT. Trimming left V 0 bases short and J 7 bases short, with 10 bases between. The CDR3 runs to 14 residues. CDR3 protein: CASSYSIEINEQFF. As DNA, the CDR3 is TGTGCCAGCAGTTACTCGATTGAGATAAATGAGCAGTTCTTC.

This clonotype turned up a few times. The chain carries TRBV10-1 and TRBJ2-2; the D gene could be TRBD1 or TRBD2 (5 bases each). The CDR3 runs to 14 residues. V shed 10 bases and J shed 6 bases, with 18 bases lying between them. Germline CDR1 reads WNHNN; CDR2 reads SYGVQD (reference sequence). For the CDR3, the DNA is TGCGCCACCTCGGACTCTTTGGGGGCCGGGGAGCTGTTTTTT. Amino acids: CATSDSLGAGELFF.

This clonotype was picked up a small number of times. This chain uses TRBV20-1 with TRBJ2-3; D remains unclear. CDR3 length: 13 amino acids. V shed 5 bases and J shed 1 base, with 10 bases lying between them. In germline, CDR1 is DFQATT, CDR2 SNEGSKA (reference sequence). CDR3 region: CSAAPSGTDTQYF. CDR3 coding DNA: TGCAGTGCTGCCCCTTCCGGCACAGATACGCAGTATTTT.

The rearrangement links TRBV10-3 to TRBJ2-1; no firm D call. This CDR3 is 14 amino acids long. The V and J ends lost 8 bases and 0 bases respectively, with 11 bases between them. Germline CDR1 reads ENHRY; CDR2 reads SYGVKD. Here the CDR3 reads CAIGTPSSYNEQFF. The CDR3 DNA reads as TGTGCCATCGGTACCCCAAGCTCCTACAATGAGCAGTTCTTC.

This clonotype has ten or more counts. The CDR3 nucleotides read TGTGCCAGCAGCGTATCGGCCAGCTCGACTTCTGGGGCCAACGTCCTGACTTTC. Its protein product is CASSVSASSTSGANVLTF. The chain couples TRBV9 to TRBJ2-6; no clear D gene. The CDR3 loop spans 18 amino acids. Germline values: CDR1 SGDLS, CDR2 YYNGEE. V lost 1 base and J 1 base, leaving 15 bases between the germline ends.

The CDR3 protein is CSASGRAGNIQYF. The CDR3 DNA sequence: TGCAGTGCTAGCGGGAGGGCCGGGAACATTCAGTACTTC. This rearrangement joins TRBV20-1 to TRBJ2-4; 8 bases agree with TRBD2. CDR3 length: 13 residues. Germline trimming cut 3 bases from V and 7 bases from J; bases unmatched to any gene: 5. Looked up from germline, CDR1 is DFQATT and CDR2 is SNEGSKA (reference sequence).

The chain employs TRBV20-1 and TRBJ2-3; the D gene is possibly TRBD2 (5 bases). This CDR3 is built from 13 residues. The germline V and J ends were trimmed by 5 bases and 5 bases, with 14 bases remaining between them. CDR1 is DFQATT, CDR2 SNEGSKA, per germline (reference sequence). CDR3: CSAPRGGEDTQYF. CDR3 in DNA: TGCAGTGCTCCCCGGGGTGGGGAAGATACGCAGTATTTT.

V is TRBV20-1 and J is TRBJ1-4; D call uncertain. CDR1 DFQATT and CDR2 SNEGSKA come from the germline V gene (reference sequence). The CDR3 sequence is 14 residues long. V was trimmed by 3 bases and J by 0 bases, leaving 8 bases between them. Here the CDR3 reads CSASFRATNEKLFF. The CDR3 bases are TGCAGTGCTAGTTTCCGGGCAACTAATGAAAAACTGTTTTTT.

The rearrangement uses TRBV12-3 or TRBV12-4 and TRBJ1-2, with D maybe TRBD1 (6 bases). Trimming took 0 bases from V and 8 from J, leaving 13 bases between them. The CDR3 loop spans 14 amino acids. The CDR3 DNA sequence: TGTGCCAGCAGTTTAGCGCTCGGGGGCGTCGGCTACACCTTC. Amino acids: CASSLALGGVGYTF.

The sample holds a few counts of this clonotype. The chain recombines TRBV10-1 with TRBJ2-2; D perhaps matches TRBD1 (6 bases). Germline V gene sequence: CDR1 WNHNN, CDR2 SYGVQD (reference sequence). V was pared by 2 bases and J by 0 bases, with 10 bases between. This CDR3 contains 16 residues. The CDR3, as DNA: TGCGCCAGCAGTGAGAGGGGGAGCCCGAACACCGGGGAGCTGTTTTTT. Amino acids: CASSERGSPNTGELFF.